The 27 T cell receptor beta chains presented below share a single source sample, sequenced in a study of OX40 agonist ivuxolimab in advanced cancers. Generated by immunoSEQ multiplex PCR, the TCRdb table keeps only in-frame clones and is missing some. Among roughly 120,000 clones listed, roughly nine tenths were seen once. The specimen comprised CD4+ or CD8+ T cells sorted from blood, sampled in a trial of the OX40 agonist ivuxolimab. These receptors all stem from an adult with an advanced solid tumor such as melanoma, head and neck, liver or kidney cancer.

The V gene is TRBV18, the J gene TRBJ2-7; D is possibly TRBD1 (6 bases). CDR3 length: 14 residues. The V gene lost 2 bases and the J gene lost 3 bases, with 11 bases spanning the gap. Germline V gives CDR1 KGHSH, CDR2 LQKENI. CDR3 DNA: TGTGCCAGCTCACCATCCGGGACACACTACGAGCAGTACTTC. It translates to CASSPSGTHYEQYF.

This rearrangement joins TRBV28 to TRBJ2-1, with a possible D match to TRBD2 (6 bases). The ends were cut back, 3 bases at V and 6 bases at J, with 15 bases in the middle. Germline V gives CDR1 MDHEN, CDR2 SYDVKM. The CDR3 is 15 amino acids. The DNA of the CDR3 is TGTGCCAGCAGTTTTCATGGGGGAGGACTCAATGAGCAGTTCTTC. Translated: CASSFHGGGLNEQFF.

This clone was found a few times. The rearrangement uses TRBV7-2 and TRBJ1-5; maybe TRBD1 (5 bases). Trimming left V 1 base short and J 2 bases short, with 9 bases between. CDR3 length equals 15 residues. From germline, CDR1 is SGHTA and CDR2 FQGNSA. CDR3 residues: CASSLDSRGNQPQHF. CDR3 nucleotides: TGTGCCAGCAGCTTAGATAGCAGGGGCAATCAGCCCCAGCATTTT.

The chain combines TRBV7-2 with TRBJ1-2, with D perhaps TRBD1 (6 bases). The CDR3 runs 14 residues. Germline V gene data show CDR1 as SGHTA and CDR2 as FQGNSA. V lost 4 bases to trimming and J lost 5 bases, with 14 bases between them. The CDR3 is CASSSQGMEYGYTF. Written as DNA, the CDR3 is TGTGCCAGCAGCTCACAGGGAATGGAATATGGCTACACCTTC.

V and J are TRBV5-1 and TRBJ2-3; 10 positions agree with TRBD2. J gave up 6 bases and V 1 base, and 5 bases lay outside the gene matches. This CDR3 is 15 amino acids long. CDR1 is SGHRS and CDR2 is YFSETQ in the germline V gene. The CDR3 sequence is CASSLRSGGADTQYF. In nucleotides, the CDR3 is TGCGCCAGCAGCTTGAGGAGCGGGGGGGCGGATACGCAGTATTTT.

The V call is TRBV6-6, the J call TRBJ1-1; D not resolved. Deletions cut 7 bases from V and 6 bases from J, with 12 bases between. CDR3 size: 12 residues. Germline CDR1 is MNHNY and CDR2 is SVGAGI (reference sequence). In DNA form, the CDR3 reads TGTGCCAGCACTTTGGGTACGGCTGAAGCTTTCTTT. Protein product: CASTLGTAEAFF.

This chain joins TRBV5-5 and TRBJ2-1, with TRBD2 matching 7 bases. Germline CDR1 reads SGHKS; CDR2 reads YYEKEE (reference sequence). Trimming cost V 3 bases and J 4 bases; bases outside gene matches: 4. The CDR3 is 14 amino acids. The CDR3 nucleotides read TGTGCCAGCAGCTCAACTAGCGCTTACAATGAGCAGTTCTTC. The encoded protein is CASSSTSAYNEQFF.

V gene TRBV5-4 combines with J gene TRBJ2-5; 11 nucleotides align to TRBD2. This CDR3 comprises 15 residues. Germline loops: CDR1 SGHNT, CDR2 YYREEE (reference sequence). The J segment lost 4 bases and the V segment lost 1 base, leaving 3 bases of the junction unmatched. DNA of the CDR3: TGTGCCAGCAGCTTGCCTAGCGGGAGGACAGAGACCCAGTACTTC. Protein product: CASSLPSGRTETQYF.

CDR3 region: CASSVRGADTQYF. CDR3 nucleotide sequence: TGTGCCAGCAGCGTAAGGGGGGCAGATACGCAGTATTTT. The chain has TRBV9 and TRBJ2-3, with D perhaps matching TRBD1 or TRBD2 (6 bases each). The V gene lost 1 base and the J gene lost 4 bases, with 7 bases spanning the gap. In germline, CDR1 is SGDLS, CDR2 YYNGEE. This CDR3 has 13 residues. The complete variable domain, with remaining parts taken from reference TRBV9 and TRBJ2-3, reads DSGVTQTPKHLITATGQRVTLRCSPRSGDLSVYWYQQSLDQGLQFLIQYYNGEERAKGNILERFSAQQFPDLHSELNLSSLELGDSALYFCASSVRGADTQYFGPGTRLTVL.

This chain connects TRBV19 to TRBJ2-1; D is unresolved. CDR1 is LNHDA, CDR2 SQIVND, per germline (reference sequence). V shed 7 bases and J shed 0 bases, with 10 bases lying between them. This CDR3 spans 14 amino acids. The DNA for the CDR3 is TGTGCCAGTATGAAGGGTAGCTCCTACAATGAGCAGTTCTTC. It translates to CASMKGSSYNEQFF. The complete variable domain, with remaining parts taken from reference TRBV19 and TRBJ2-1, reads DGGITQSPKYLFRKEGQNVTLSCEQNLNHDAMYWYRQDPGQGLRLIYYSQIVNDFQKGDIAEGYSVSREKKESFPLTVTSAQKNPTAFYLCASMKGSSYNEQFFGPGTRLTVL.

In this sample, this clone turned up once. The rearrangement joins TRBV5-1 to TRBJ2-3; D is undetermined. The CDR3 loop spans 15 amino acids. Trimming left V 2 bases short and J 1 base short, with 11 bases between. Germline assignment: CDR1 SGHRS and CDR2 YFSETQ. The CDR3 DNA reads TGCGCCAGCAGCTTAGGGATAGGTGGCACAGATACGCAGTATTTT. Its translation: CASSLGIGGTDTQYF.

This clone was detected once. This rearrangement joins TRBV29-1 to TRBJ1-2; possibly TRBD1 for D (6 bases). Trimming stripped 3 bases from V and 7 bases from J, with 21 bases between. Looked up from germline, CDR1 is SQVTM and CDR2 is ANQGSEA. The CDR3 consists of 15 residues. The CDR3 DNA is TGCAGCGTTGAGGTTTTCGGACAGTCGGGGGGTGGCTACACCTTC. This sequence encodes CSVEVFGQSGGGYTF.

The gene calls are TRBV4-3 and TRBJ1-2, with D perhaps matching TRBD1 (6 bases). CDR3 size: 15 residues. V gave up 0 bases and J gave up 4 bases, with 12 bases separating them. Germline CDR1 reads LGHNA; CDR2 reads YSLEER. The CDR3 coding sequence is TGCGCCAGCAGCCAAGATTTGACAGGAGGCTATGGCTACACCTTC. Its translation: CASSQDLTGGYGYTF.

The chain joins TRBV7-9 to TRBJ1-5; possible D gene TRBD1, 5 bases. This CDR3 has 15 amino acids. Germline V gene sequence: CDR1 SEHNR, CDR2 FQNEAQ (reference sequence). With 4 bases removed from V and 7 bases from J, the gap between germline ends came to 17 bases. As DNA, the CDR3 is TGTGCCAGCAGCTCGTCCTCGGTTGGGGGGCAGCCCCAGCATTTT. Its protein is CASSSSSVGGQPQHF.

The CDR3 DNA is TGTGCCAGCAGCTCCTCTGGTTATCGTACTGGAAACACCATATATTTT. This codes for CASSSSGYRTGNTIYF. This sequence joins TRBV13 and TRBJ1-3, with D uncertain. This CDR3 has 16 residues. Between the trimmed V and J ends, which lost 4 bases and 2 bases, there was a span of 15 bases. Germline values: CDR1 PRHDT, CDR2 FYEKMQ (reference sequence). The variable domain in full, with the rest retrieved from reference TRBV13 and TRBJ1-3, is AAGVIQSPRHLIKEKRETATLKCYPIPRHDTVYWYQQGPGQDPQFLISFYEKMQSDKGSIPDRFSAQQFSDYHSELNMSSLELGDSALYFCASSSSGYRTGNTIYFGEGSWLTVV.

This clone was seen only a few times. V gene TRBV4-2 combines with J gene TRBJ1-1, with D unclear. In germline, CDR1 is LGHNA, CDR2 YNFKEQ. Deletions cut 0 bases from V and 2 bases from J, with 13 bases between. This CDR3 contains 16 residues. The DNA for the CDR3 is TGTGCCAGCAGCCAAGAAGGTTTTCGGCTTAACACTGAAGCTTTCTTT. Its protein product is CASSQEGFRLNTEAFF.

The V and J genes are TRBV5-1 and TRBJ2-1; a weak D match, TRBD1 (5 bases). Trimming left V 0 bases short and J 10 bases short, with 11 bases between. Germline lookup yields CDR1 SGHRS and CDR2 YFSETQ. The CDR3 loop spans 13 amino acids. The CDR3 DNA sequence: TGCGCCAGCAGCTTGGCGCCTTGGGGCGAGCAGTTCTTC. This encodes CASSLAPWGEQFF.

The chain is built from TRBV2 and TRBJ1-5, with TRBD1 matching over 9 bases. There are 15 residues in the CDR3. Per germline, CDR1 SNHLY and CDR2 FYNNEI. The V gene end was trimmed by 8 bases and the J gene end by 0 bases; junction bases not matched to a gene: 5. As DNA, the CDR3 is TGTGCCAGCGCTACAGGGGGCGATAGCAATCAGCCCCAGCATTTT. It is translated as CASATGGDSNQPQHF.

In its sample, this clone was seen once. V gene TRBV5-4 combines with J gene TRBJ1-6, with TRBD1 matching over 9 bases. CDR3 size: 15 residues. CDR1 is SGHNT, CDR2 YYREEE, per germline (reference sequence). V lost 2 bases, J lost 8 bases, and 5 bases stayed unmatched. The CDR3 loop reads CASSFRDREHSPLHF. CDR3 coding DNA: TGTGCCAGCAGCTTCCGGGACAGGGAACATTCACCCCTCCACTTT.

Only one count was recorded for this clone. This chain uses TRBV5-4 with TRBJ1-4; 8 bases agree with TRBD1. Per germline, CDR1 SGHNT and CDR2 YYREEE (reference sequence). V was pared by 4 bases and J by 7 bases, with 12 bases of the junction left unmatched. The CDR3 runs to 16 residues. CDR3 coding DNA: TGTGCCAGCAGCCCCGGACAGGGCGAGTGGGGTGAAAAACTGTTTTTT. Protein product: CASSPGQGEWGEKLFF.

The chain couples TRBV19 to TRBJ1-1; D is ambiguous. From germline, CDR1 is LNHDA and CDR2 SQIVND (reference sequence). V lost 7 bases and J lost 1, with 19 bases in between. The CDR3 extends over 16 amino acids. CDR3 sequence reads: CASTADPGWGNTEAFF. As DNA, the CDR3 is TGTGCCAGTACTGCGGATCCAGGTTGGGGGAACACTGAAGCTTTCTTT.

The CDR3 bases are TGCGCCAGCAGCTTAACCCTTACAGATACGCAGTATTTT. Its protein product is CASSLTLTDTQYF. The chain employs TRBV5-1 and TRBJ2-3, with D unresolved. Trimming shortened V by 2 bases and J by 3 bases, and 7 bases separated the two germline ends. Germline CDR1 reads SGHRS; CDR2 reads YFSETQ. The CDR3 extends over 13 amino acids.

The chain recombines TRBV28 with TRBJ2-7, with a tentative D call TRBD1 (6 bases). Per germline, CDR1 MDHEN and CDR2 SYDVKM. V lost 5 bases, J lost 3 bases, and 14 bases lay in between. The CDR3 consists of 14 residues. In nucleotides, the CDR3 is TGTGCCAGCAGTCCCCCGGGACACAACTACGAGCAGTACTTC. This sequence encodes CASSPPGHNYEQYF.

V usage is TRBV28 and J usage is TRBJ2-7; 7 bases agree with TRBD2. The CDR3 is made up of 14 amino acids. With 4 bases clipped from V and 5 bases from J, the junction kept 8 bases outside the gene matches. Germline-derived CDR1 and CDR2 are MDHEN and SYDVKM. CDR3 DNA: TGTGCCAGCAGTTATGCGGGGGAGAGTGACGAGCAGTACTTC. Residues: CASSYAGESDEQYF.

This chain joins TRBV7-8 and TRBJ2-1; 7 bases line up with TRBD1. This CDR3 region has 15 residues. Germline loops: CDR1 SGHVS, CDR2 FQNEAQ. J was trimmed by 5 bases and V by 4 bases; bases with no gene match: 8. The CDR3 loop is CASSWTGTENNEQFF. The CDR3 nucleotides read TGTGCCAGCAGCTGGACCGGGACAGAAAACAATGAGCAGTTCTTC.

The CDR3 DNA follows: TGTGCCTCCAGGTCCAGGGTTAATTCACCCCTCCACTTT. This gives the protein CASRSRVNSPLHF. This chain joins TRBV30 and TRBJ1-6, with D perhaps matching TRBD1 (5 bases). CDR1 and CDR2 from the germline V gene are GTSNPN and SVGIG (reference sequence). V lost 7 bases, J lost 6 bases, and 13 bases lay in between. The CDR3 loop spans 13 amino acids.

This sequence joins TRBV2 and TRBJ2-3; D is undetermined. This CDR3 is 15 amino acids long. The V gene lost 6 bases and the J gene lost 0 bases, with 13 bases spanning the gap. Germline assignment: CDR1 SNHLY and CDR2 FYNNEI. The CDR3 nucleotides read TGTGCCAGCAGCTTAGGTTCCCATAGCACAGATACGCAGTATTTT. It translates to CASSLGSHSTDTQYF. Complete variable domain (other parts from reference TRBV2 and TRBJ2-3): EPEVTQTPSHQVTQMGQEVILRCVPISNHLYFYWYRQILGQKVEFLVSFYNNEISEKSEIFDDQFSVERPDGSNFTLKIRSTKLEDSAMYFCASSLGSHSTDTQYFGPGTRLTVL.